The TCR beta chain under discussion was sequenced for a study of yellow fever vaccine responses in identical twins. General study results and limits: The T cell response to vaccination in identical twins was reportedly partly convergent and partly personalized.

As concerns this clonotype: What it binds is not known.

Germline V gene sequence: CDR1 SNHLY, CDR2 FYNNEI. This CDR3 is 13 amino acids long. V was trimmed by 3 bases and J by 3 bases, leaving 9 bases between them. MiXCR, run by TCRdb on the RT-PCR reads, gives a single entry per CDR3 protein. The sample lists roughly 6,900 distinct CDR3 sequences, around 84% seen once, with 1.2% in the top ten. This TCR was recovered from a young woman who received the yellow fever vaccine. The chain joins TRBV2 to TRBJ2-7; D is possibly TRBD2 (5 bases). Here the sequenced sample was T cells from blood (PBMCs), unsorted or a sorted subset (not recorded which), taken before or after yellow fever vaccination (not recorded which). This CDR3 is CASSDSGNYEQYF. The CDR3 bases are TGTGCCAGCAGTGACTCGGGGAACTACGAGCAGTACTTC. The whole variable domain, filled in from reference TRBV2 and TRBJ2-7, reads EPEVTQTPSHQVTQMGQEVILRCVPISNHLYFYWYRQILGQKVEFLVSFYNNEISEKSEIFDDQFSVERPDGSNFTLKIRSTKLEDSAMYFCASSDSGNYEQYFGPGTRLTVT.